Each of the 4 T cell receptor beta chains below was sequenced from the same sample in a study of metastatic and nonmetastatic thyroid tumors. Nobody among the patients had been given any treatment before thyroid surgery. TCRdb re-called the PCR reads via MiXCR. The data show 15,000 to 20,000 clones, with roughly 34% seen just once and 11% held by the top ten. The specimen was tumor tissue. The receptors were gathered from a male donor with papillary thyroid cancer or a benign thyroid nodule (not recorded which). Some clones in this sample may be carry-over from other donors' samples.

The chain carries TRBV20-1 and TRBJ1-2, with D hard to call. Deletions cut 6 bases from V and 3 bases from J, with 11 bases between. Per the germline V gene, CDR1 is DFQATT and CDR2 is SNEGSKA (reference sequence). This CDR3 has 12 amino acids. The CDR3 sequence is CSARPPDYGYTF. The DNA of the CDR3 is TGCAGTGCCCGGCCGCCAGACTATGGCTACACCTTC.

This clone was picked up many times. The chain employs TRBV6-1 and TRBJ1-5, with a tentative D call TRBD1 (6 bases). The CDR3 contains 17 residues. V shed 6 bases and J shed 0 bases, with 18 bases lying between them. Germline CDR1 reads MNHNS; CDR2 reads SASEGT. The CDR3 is CASRRNFQGYSNQPQHF. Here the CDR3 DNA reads TGTGCCAGCAGACGAAACTTCCAGGGGTATAGCAATCAGCCCCAGCATTTT.

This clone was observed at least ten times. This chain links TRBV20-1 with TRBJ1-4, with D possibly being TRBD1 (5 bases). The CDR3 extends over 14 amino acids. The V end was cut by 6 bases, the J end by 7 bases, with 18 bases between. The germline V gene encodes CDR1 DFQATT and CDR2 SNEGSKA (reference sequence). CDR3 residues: CSAPDTRRGEKLFF. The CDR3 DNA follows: TGCAGTGCCCCGGACACCCGACGGGGTGAAAAACTGTTTTTT.

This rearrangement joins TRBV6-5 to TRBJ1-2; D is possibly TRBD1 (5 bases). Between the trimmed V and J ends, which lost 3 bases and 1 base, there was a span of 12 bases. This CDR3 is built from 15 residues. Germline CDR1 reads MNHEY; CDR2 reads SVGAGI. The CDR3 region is CASSYRQKDNYGYTF. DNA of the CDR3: TGTGCCAGCAGTTATAGACAGAAAGATAACTATGGCTACACCTTC.